This T cell receptor (beta chain) was sequenced during a study of cytomegalovirus exposure and HLA in healthy donors. Regarding the study as a whole: A later analysis linked a missense variant in DCLRE1C to the trimming of TCR beta V and J genes. The majority of TCR sequences were rare, yet some public TCRs appeared in many donors. It emerged from a later analysis that several of the most significant clusters appeared to be linked to common viral pathogens.

Donors had nominal health at sampling but likely had unrecorded immune exposures. 13 Jbeta primers and 60 Vbeta primers were used for the PCR. The method was immunoSEQ multiplex PCR; TCRdb's version includes in-frame clones alone and lacks a portion of them. Found here are about 170,000 clones, 65% to 80% of them singletons; the top ten hold around 3%. This clone was seen a few times. Its antigen is not identified. Sequencing used PBMCs. This TCR derives from a woman in her forties or fifties in good health and CMV-seropositive.

DNA of the CDR3: TGTGCCAGCACCCTCGGAGCGGGAACTTACAATGAGCAGTTCTTC. Its protein product is CASTLGAGTYNEQFF. This chain uses TRBV13 with TRBJ2-1, with 7 nucleotides matching TRBD2. The CDR3 extends over 15 amino acids. Germline V gives CDR1 PRHDT, CDR2 FYEKMQ (reference sequence). Germline trimming cut 7 bases from V and 4 bases from J; bases unmatched to any gene: 10.